This passage covers 14 T cell receptor beta chains from one sample sequenced in a study of T cells expressing NK-cell markers. One entry per CDR3 protein, without DNA, is what TCRdb gives after re-calling the 5' RACE reads. This table holds a few hundred thousand distinct CDR3 sequences. The specimen was blood T cells: a sorted CD56 or NKG2C T cell subset, CD4+ or CD8+ T cells, or bulk PBMC T cells (not recorded which). These receptors all stem from a man between 18 and 29 years old in good health.

This sequence joins TRBV29-1 and TRBJ1-1. The length of the CDR3 is 13 residues. Germline V gives CDR1 SQVTM, CDR2 ANQGSEA. The CDR3 sequence is CSVTDGRNTEAFF.

J is TRBJ1-5 and V is TRBV6-1; TCRdb proposes TRBD1, but this gene call is untestable without DNA. The CDR3 has 15 residues. Looked up from germline, CDR1 is MNHNS and CDR2 is SASEGT. The CDR3: CASSRDRGGDQPQHF.

This chain's CDR3 is CASSQIGLAGNEQFF. V is TRBV7-2 and J is TRBJ2-1; the D call of TRBD2 rests on TCRdb alone, since no DNA is present to check it. Germline values: CDR1 SGHTA, CDR2 FQGNSA. CDR3 length equals 15 residues.

The chain combines TRBV7-2 with TRBJ2-3; with no DNA, the TCRdb D assignment of TRBD1 cannot be verified. This CDR3 has 15 amino acids. Per the germline V gene, CDR1 is SGHTA and CDR2 is FQGNSA. CDR3 sequence: CASSLLTGRTDTQYF.

The chain carries TRBV12-3 or TRBV12-4 and TRBJ2-6; TCRdb gives TRBD1 as the D gene, but with no DNA this cannot be confirmed. The CDR3 has 17 residues. CDR3 sequence reads: CASNWGGGSSGANVLTF.

The chain couples TRBV7-6 to TRBJ1-5. The CDR3 runs 15 residues. CDR1 SGHVS and CDR2 FNYEAQ come from the germline V gene. The CDR3 reads CASSLAPELHQPQHF.

The chain employs TRBV6-5 and TRBJ1-2; there is no DNA to check the TCRdb D call of TRBD1. The CDR3 runs to 15 residues. Germline V gene data show CDR1 as MNHEY and CDR2 as SVGAGI. CDR3 in amino acids: CASSYQSGGRGGYTF.

V gene TRBV6-2 or TRBV6-3 combines with J gene TRBJ2-5. The CDR3 runs to 14 residues. CDR1 is MNHEY and CDR2 is SVGEGT in the germline V gene. CDR3 loop: CASSPLISDETQYF.

CDR3 sequence: CASSQVRTDTQYF. The chain uses TRBV4-3 and TRBJ2-3. The CDR3 covers 13 residues. Per germline, CDR1 LGHNA and CDR2 YSLEER.

The chain couples TRBV20-1 to TRBJ2-7; absent DNA, TCRdb's TRBD2 call cannot be checked. Germline V lookup: CDR1 DFQATT, CDR2 SNEGSKA (reference sequence). The CDR3 extends over 16 amino acids. The CDR3: CSPLKAGGPQAYEQYF.

CDR3 loop: CASSYSRSMPHQPQHF. V and J are TRBV6-5 and TRBJ1-5; TCRdb picks TRBD1, but there is no DNA to check that call. The germline gives CDR1 MNHEY, CDR2 SVGAGI. This CDR3 region has 16 residues.

The gene calls are TRBV10-3 and TRBJ2-1; TCRdb's assignment of TRBD2 cannot be checked, as there is no DNA. The length of the CDR3 is 13 residues. The germline V gene encodes CDR1 ENHRY and CDR2 SYGVKD. The CDR3 loop reads CAISESGLAEQFF.

J is TRBJ2-1 and V is TRBV12-3 or TRBV12-4; TCRdb selects TRBD2, and the lack of DNA leaves this call unchecked. This CDR3 spans 14 amino acids. CDR3: CASSLETSGNEQFF.

V is TRBV5-1 and J is TRBJ2-1; TCRdb returns TRBD2, unconfirmable since there is no DNA. The germline V gene encodes CDR1 SGHRS and CDR2 YFSETQ. The CDR3 loop spans 17 amino acids. This CDR3 reads CASSSHRREGSYNEQFF.